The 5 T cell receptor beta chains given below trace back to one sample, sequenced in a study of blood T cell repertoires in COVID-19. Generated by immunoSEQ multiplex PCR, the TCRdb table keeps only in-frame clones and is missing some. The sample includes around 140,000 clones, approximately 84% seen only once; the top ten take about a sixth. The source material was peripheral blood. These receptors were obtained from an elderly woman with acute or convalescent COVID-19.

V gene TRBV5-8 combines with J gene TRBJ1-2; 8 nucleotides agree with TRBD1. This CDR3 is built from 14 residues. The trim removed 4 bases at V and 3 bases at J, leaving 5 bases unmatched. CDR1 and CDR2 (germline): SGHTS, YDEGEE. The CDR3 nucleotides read TGTGCCAGCAGCGACGACAGGGGTTACTATGGCTACACCTTC. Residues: CASSDDRGYYGYTF.

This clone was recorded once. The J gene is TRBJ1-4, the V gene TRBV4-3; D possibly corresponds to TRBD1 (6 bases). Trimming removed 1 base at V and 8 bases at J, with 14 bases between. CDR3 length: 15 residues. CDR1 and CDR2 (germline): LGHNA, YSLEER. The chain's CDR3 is CASSQGSGEREKLFF. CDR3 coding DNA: TGCGCCAGCAGCCAAGGGTCAGGGGAGCGCGAAAAACTGTTTTTT.

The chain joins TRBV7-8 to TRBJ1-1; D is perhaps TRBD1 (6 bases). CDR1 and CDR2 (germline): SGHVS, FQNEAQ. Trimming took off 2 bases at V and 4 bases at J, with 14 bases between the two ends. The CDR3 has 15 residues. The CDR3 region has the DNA TGTGCCAGCAGCTTAAGTGGGACAAAAGGCACTGAAGCTTTCTTT. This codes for CASSLSGTKGTEAFF.

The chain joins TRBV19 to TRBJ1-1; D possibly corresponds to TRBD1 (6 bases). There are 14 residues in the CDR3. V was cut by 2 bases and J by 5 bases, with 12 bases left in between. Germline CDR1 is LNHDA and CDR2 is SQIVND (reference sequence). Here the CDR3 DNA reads TGTGCCAGTAGTATAAGGGAGGGGGGAACTGAAGCTTTCTTT. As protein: CASSIREGGTEAFF.

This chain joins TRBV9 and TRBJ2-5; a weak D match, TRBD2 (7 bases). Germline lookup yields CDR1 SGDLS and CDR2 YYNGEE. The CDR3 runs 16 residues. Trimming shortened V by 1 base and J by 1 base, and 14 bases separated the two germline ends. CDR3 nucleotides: TGTGCCAGCAGCGTAACCCCCGCGGGGGCCCAAGAGACCCAGTACTTC. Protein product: CASSVTPAGAQETQYF.